Following are 12 T cell receptor beta chains from one sample sequenced in a study of T cells in Graves' hyperthyroidism and ophthalmopathy. RNA transcripts were the template for amplifying TCR beta CDR3 regions. Initially, a first-round RT-PCR of the TCR CDR3 employed the HTBI primer set. Via MiXCR, TCRdb re-called the multiplex PCR reads, giving one row per CDR3 protein. The repertoire consists of 650,000 to 800,000 distinct CDR3 sequences, with just under 45% occurring once and the leading ten covering less than 9%. Sequenced: peripheral blood or thyroid tissue (not recorded which). The source is an adult man with Graves' disease, either hyperthyroidism or ophthalmopathy (not recorded which).

V and J are TRBV10-3 and TRBJ2-7; 14 positions agree with TRBD2. Losses at the gene ends were 6 bases for V and 7 bases for J; bases not matched to a gene: 8. The CDR3 has 15 residues. Germline V gives CDR1 ENHRY, CDR2 SYGVKD. CDR3 in amino acids: CAIRGLAGVSNEQYF. CDR3 bases: TGTGCCATCAGGGGACTAGCGGGAGTTAGCAATGAGCAGTACTTC.

This clonotype occurred once. The chain carries TRBV29-1 and TRBJ1-2; TRBD1 matches 7 bases. This CDR3 comprises 13 residues. CDR1 is SQVTM, CDR2 ANQGSEA, per germline. V trimming: 8 bases; J trimming: 3 bases; junction bases outside the gene matches: 9. CDR3 sequence (DNA): TGCAGCCAAGGAGTCGGGACAGACTATGGCTACACCTTC. Translated, it gives CSQGVGTDYGYTF.

This clonotype came up a few times. J is TRBJ1-2 and V is TRBV12-3 or TRBV12-4, with D perhaps TRBD1 (6 bases). CDR3 length equals 14 residues. Trimming removed 6 bases at V and 4 bases at J, with 15 bases between. This CDR3 is CASSAQGMGYGYTF. Written as DNA, the CDR3 is TGTGCCAGCAGCGCCCAGGGGATGGGCTATGGCTACACCTTC.

This clonotype was counted a few times. The rearrangement uses TRBV7-9 and TRBJ1-1, with D unresolved. This CDR3 contains 13 residues. V was cut by 2 bases and J by 3 bases, with 7 bases left in between. Germline-derived CDR1 and CDR2 are SEHNR and FQNEAQ (reference sequence). In DNA form, the CDR3 reads TGTGCCAGCAGCTTACCACCCGACACTGAAGCTTTCTTT. Its translation: CASSLPPDTEAFF.

This clonotype was recorded many times. The chain links TRBV7-2 to TRBJ1-6; 11 bases are shared with TRBD1. The germline V gene encodes CDR1 SGHTA and CDR2 FQGNSA. This CDR3 has 12 residues. The trim removed 8 bases at V and 15 bases at J, leaving 6 bases unmatched. The CDR3, as DNA: TGTGCCAGCGGGACAGGGGGTATTCACCTCCACTTT. Encoded protein: CASGTGGIHLHF.

The V gene is TRBV29-1, the J gene TRBJ2-7; a weak D match, TRBD2 (6 bases). Germline V gene lookup returns CDR1 SQVTM and CDR2 ANQGSEA. V lost 4 bases, J lost 3 bases, and 13 bases lay in between. This CDR3 has 13 residues. Here the CDR3 reads CSVGGGIDYEQYF. The DNA of the CDR3 is TGCAGCGTTGGAGGAGGGATCGACTACGAGCAGTACTTC.

The chain joins TRBV7-8 to TRBJ2-6, with 7 nucleotides matching TRBD1. The CDR3 is 14 residues long. CDR1 and CDR2 from the germline V gene are SGHVS and FQNEAQ. Trimming took 5 bases from V and 11 from J; bases not matched to a gene: 9. CDR3 DNA: TGTGCCAGCAGCCCGCTACAGGGGAACTACGTCCTGACTTTC. Translated: CASSPLQGNYVLTF. The whole variable domain, filled in from reference TRBV7-8 and TRBJ2-6, reads GAGVSQSPRYKVAKRGQDVALRCDPISGHVSLFWYQQALGQGPEFLTYFQNEAQLDKSGLPSDRFFAERPEGSVSTLKIQRTQQEDSAVYLCASSPLQGNYVLTFGAGSRLTVL.

Only a few counts were recorded for this clonotype. The chain has TRBV7-9 and TRBJ1-6; no definite D call. V dropped 6 bases and J dropped 7 bases, with 13 bases sitting between them. The length of the CDR3 is 14 residues. Germline assignment: CDR1 SEHNR and CDR2 FQNEAQ (reference sequence). CDR3 sequence: CASSLMSVNSPLHF. Here the CDR3 DNA reads TGTGCCAGCAGTTTAATGTCAGTCAATTCACCCCTCCACTTT.

This clonotype has only one observation. The V and J genes are TRBV15 and TRBJ2-2, with 9 nucleotides matching TRBD1. The J call may be faulty, since TRBJ1-5 better matches the DNA end. This CDR3 region has 16 residues. CDR1 and CDR2 from the germline V gene are LNHNV and YYDKDF (reference sequence). The CDR3 reads CATSRDLGQGGQPQHF. The CDR3 DNA sequence: TGTGCCACCAGCAGAGATCTGGGACAGGGAGGCCAGCCCCAGCATTTT.

Turning to this clonotype: Because it lacks the conserved phenylalanine or tryptophan at the end, this CDR3 is likely a read error. Because the CDR3's place on the DNA is in doubt, the DNA is left out and the CDR3 is given as listed by TCRdb. The chain employs TRBV7-3 and TRBJ1-2. Germline V gene data show CDR1 as SGHTA and CDR2 as FQGTGA. Inclusive of both ends, the CDR3 amounts to 11 amino acids. The CDR3: CASSLEGGDTY.

This clonotype was seen repeatedly, ten times or more. The junction departs from germline at one end; a sequencing error may be responsible. This chain links TRBV10-3 with TRBJ1-3; maybe TRBD1 (5 bases). In germline, CDR1 is ENHRY, CDR2 SYGVKD. The CDR3 totals 15 residues. The DNA for the CDR3 is TGTGCCGTCAGGACGTTCGGGGGCTCTGGAAACACCATATATTTT. Translation gives CAVRTFGGSGNTIYF.

Notes on this clonotype: This may be a read error, as it is one base from a much larger clone. This chain connects TRBV7-9 to TRBJ1-1, with D unclear. The CDR3 is 16 residues long. Germline-derived CDR1 and CDR2 are SEHNR and FQNEAQ (reference sequence). Deletions cut 1 base from V and 3 bases from J, with 15 bases between. CDR3 sequence: CASSLVLSTADTEAFF. The DNA for the CDR3 is TGTGCCAGCAGCTTAGTGTTGTCGACCGCAGACACTGAAGCTTTCTTT.